One and the same sample provided the 8 T cell receptor beta chains below, sequenced in a study of shared clonotypes between healthy human individuals. Data came from immunoSEQ multiplex PCR; TCRdb stores just in-frame clones and leaves some out. Of about 2.4 million clones listed, more than 85% are singletons. Material for sequencing was naive CD4+ T cells from PBMCs. This sample's subset: CD45RA+ positively selected. These receptors all stem from a man younger than 35 in good health. Some clones in this sample may be carry-over from other donors' samples.

This CDR3 reads CASSTAGNQPGEQYF. The CDR3 DNA sequence: TGTGCCAGCAGCACAGCGGGAAATCAACCGGGTGAGCAGTACTTC. The chain couples TRBV6-5 to TRBJ2-7; TRBD2 agrees at 7 bases. This CDR3 region has 15 residues. V shed 6 bases, J shed 7 bases, and the junction held 15 bases outside the gene matches. Germline values: CDR1 MNHEY, CDR2 SVGAGI.

V usage is TRBV7-2 and J usage is TRBJ2-5; TRBD2 aligns across 14 bases. The CDR3 is made up of 16 amino acids. In germline, CDR1 is SGHTA, CDR2 FQGNSA. The V segment lost 5 bases and the J segment 4 bases; nucleotides outside the gene matches: 6. The DNA of the CDR3 is TGTGCCAGCAGCAAGACTAGCGGGAGGGCCGGAGAGACCCAGTACTTC. Translation: CASSKTSGRAGETQYF.

A remark on this clone: Within the sample, other DNA sequences also encode this same CDR3. The gene calls are TRBV18 and TRBJ2-2; D is unresolved. The V and J ends lost 3 bases and 5 bases respectively, with 7 bases between them. Germline V gene sequence: CDR1 KGHSH, CDR2 LQKENI. This CDR3 comprises 13 residues. The CDR3 DNA sequence: TGTGCCAGCTCACCTATGGGGACCGGGGAGCTGTTTTTT. This encodes CASSPMGTGELFF. Combining the CDR3 with reference TRBV18 and TRBJ2-2 gives the whole variable domain NAGVMQNPRHLVRRRGQEARLRCSPMKGHSHVYWYRQLPEEGLKFMVYLQKENIIDESGMPKERFSAEFPKEGPSILRIQQVVRGDSAAYFCASSPMGTGELFFGEGSRLTVL.

This clone was detected only once. The rearrangement links TRBV2 to TRBJ2-1, with a tentative D call TRBD1 (5 bases). The CDR3 sequence is 15 residues long. Germline V gene sequence: CDR1 SNHLY, CDR2 FYNNEI. With 6 bases removed from V and 2 bases from J, the gap between germline ends came to 14 bases. DNA for the CDR3: TGTGCCAGCAGCGAACAGGCGGCACCCTACAATGAGCAGTTCTTC. Amino acid sequence: CASSEQAAPYNEQFF.

The chain recombines TRBV6-1 with TRBJ2-7; a possible D gene is TRBD1 (6 bases). V lost 9 bases, J lost 3 bases, and 21 bases lay in between. The germline CDR1 and CDR2 sequences are MNHNS and SASEGT. This CDR3 region has 15 residues. The DNA for the CDR3 is TGTGCCAGTCCTATCCCAGGGGCAGGGGACTACGAGCAGTACTTC. Translation: CASPIPGAGDYEQYF.

The gene calls are TRBV28 and TRBJ1-3; no firm D call. The germline V gene has CDR1 MDHEN and CDR2 SYDVKM. V was clipped by 8 bases and J by 0 bases, with 14 bases between them. This CDR3 comprises 15 residues. The CDR3 loop is CASGLRKVSGNTIYF. The CDR3 nucleotides are TGTGCCAGCGGGCTCAGAAAAGTCTCTGGAAACACCATATATTTT.

The chain combines TRBV11-1 with TRBJ1-1, with D unresolved. V lost 1 base and J lost 2, with 8 bases in between. CDR3 length: 14 amino acids. The germline V gene encodes CDR1 SGHAT and CDR2 FQDESV (reference sequence). In DNA, the CDR3 is TGTGCCAGCAGCTTAGTTGGAGGAAACACTGAAGCTTTCTTT. It translates to CASSLVGGNTEAFF.

The V gene is TRBV18, the J gene TRBJ1-2, with unresolved D. The germline V and J ends were trimmed by 0 bases and 9 bases, with 11 bases remaining between them. Germline-derived CDR1 and CDR2 are KGHSH and LQKENI. The CDR3 loop spans 13 amino acids. This chain's CDR3 is CASSPPGMERYTF. CDR3 nucleotide sequence: TGTGCCAGCTCACCACCGGGCATGGAGCGCTACACCTTC.